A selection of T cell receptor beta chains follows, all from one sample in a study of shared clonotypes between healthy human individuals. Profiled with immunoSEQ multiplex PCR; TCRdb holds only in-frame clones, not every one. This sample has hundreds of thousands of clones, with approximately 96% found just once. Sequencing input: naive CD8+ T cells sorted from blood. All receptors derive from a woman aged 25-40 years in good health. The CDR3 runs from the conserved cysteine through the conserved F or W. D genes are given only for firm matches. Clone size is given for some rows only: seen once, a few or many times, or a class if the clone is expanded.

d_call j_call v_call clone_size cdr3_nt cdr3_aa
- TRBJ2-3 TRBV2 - TGTGCCAGCATTCTTGGACACAGTGCAGATACGCAGTATTTT CASILGHSADTQYF
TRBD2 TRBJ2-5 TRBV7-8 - TGTGCCAGCAGCCCAGGGACTAGCGGGAGATGGGAGACCCAGTACTTC CASSPGTSGRWETQYF
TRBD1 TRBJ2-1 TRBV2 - TGTGCCAGCAAGGGGGCTGAGGGGCGGTCCTACAATGAGCAGTTCTTC CASKGAEGRSYNEQFF
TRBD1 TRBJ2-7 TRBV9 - TGTGCCAGCAGCTCCGCCGGGACAGGAAAGGTTGAGCAGTACTTC CASSSAGTGKVEQYF
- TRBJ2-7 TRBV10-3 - TGTGCCATCGGTTGGACTTACGAGCAGTACTTC CAIGWTYEQYF
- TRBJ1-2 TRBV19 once TGTGCCAGTAGTACCCGGACGACGGAAGGCTACACCTTC CASSTRTTEGYTF
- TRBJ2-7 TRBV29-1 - TGCAGCGTTGGGGCGAGGGGGACCCCATCCTACGAGCAGTACTTC CSVGARGTPSYEQYF
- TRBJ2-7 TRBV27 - TGTGCCACCGCCTGGCGCCTAGCGACTGACTACGAGCAGTACTTC CATAWRLATDYEQYF
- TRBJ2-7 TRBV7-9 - TGTGCCAGCAGCATAGGGGACCGACTCTCCTACGAGCAGTACTTC CASSIGDRLSYEQYF
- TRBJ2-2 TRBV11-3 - TGTGCCAGCAGCTCCCTGACCGGGGAGCTGTTTTTT CASSSLTGELFF
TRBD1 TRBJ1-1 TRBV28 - TGTGCCAGCAGTTTACCCCGGACAGGGCGGGAAGCTTTCTTT CASSLPRTGREAFF
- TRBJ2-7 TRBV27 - TGTGCCAGCAGTTTGGGCAGGACCTACGAGCAGTACTTC CASSLGRTYEQYF
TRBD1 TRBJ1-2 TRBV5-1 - TGCGCCAGCAGCTCGGGACAGGGTGATGGCTACACCTTC CASSSGQGDGYTF
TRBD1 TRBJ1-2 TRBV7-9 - TGTGCCAGCAGCCATGACAGGGGGCCGACCTTC CASSHDRGPTF
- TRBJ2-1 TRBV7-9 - TGTGCCAGCAGCTTAGTTATGAGGGGAGGCGTAAGGACCTACAATGAGCAGTTCTTC CASSLVMRGGVRTYNEQFF
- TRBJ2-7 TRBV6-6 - TGTGCCAGCAGTTACGGGGACGGACCCTACTACGAGCAGTACTTC CASSYGDGPYYEQYF
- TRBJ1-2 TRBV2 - TGTGCCAGCAGAATCGGGGCGGGAAGGATATATGGCTACACCTTC CASRIGAGRIYGYTF
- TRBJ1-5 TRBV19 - TGTGCCAGTAGTACCCGGGCAGACAATCAGCCCCAGCATTTT CASSTRADNQPQHF
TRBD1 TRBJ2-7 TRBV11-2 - TGTGCCAGCAGCTCCCCTCTGGACAGGGGGCAATACGAGCAGTACTTC CASSSPLDRGQYEQYF
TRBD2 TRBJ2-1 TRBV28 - TGTGCCAGCAGTCAACTAGCGGGAGCCAACAATGAGCAGTTCTTC CASSQLAGANNEQFF
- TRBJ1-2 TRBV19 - TGTGCCAGTCGAAGGGGGGACTATGGCTACACCTTC CASRRGDYGYTF
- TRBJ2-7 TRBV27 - TGTGCCACCTCGGGACCGCAATACGAGCAGTACTTC CATSGPQYEQYF
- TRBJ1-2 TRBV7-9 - TGTGCCAGCGTTAAGGGGGTTGTTGGCTACACCTTC CASVKGVVGYTF
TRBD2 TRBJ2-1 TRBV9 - TGTGCCAGCAGCACCACCGGGACTACCAAGGTTGAGCAGTTCTTC CASSTTGTTKVEQFF
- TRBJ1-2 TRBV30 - TGTGCCTGGAGGGAAGGATCCTATGGCTACACCTTC CAWREGSYGYTF
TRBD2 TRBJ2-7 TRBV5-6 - TGTGCCAGCAGCTTGGTAGCGGGGGAGTTCTACGAGCAGTACTTC CASSLVAGEFYEQYF
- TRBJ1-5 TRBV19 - TGTGCCAGTAGTATGGGATATGACAATCAGCCCCAGCATTTT CASSMGYDNQPQHF
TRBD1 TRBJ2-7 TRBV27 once TGTGCCAGCAGTCCAGGGGGCGCCTCCTACGAGCAGTACTTC CASSPGGASYEQYF